These T cell receptor beta chains were read from a single sample in a study of cytomegalovirus exposure and HLA in healthy donors. Profiled with immunoSEQ multiplex PCR; TCRdb holds only in-frame clones, not every one. Among roughly 180,000 clones, about 9.4% were seen once, and the ten largest hold less than 1.5%. Sequencing was carried out using PBMCs. The receptor source for this set is a woman in her twenties or thirties in good health and CMV-seropositive. Each CDR3 is given with its conserved first and last residue. Fields, in order: CDR3 protein, CDR3 DNA, D gene, clone size, V gene, J gene. The D gene is left open where the match is weak. Clone size is not always given. Where it is, it says once, few, many or a class for expanded clones.

CASSPNRAPSLVEAFF	TGTGCCAGCAGTCCCAACAGGGCTCCTTCTCTCGTGGAAGCTTTCTTT	NA	NA	TRBV28	TRBJ1-1
CSVRVGHGELFF	TGCAGCGTTCGAGTGGGACACGGGGAGCTGTTTTTT	NA	few	TRBV29-1	TRBJ2-2
CASVDPAGAEQFF	TGCGCCAGCGTCGACCCGGCTGGGGCTGAGCAGTTCTTC	NA	NA	TRBV5-1	TRBJ2-1
CASSRTGTSIYEQYF	TGTGCCAGCAGTCGGACCGGGACTAGTATCTACGAGCAGTACTTC	TRBD2	NA	TRBV27	TRBJ2-7
CASSSTGKQYF	TGCGCCAGCAGCTCGACAGGGAAGCAGTACTTC	TRBD1	NA	TRBV4-1	TRBJ2-7
CASSPDSYEQYF	TGTGCCAGCTCGCCCGACAGCTACGAGCAGTACTTC	NA	NA	TRBV18	TRBJ2-7
CSVEAPETGYGEQFF	TGCAGCGTTGAAGCCCCCGAGACTGGATACGGGGAGCAGTTCTTC	NA	NA	TRBV29-1	TRBJ2-1
CASRKSVGSYEQYF	TGTGCCAGCAGGAAGAGCGTGGGTTCCTACGAGCAGTACTTC	NA	few	TRBV11-1	TRBJ2-7
CASSHRLAGGETQYF	TGCGCCAGCAGCCATCGACTAGCGGGAGGGGAGACCCAGTACTTC	TRBD2	NA	TRBV4-1	TRBJ2-5
CASSLLGTDSYGYTF	TGTGCCAGCAGCCTTCTCGGGACAGATTCCTATGGCTACACCTTC	TRBD1	few	TRBV5-6	TRBJ1-2
CASSLVLNEKLFF	TGTGCCAGCAGCTTAGTTCTTAATGAAAAACTGTTTTTT	NA	few	TRBV11-2	TRBJ1-4
CASSYSPRAAYEQYF	TGTGCCAGCAGTTACTCCCCGCGGGCCGCCTACGAGCAGTACTTC	NA	few	TRBV6-5	TRBJ2-7
CASSLGYGVTEAFF	TGTGCCAGCAGCTTGGGGTATGGAGTCACTGAAGCTTTCTTT	NA	few	TRBV5-6	TRBJ1-1
CASSLGLAGDFQETQYF	TGCGCCAGCAGCTTGGGACTAGCGGGAGATTTCCAAGAGACCCAGTACTTC	TRBD2	NA	TRBV5-1	TRBJ2-5
CASSLRTGGWPYGYTF	TGTGCCAGCAGTTTACGGACAGGGGGCTGGCCCTATGGCTACACCTTC	TRBD1	few	TRBV27	TRBJ1-2
CASSWGDSEQFF	TGCGCCAGCAGCTGGGGGGACAGCGAGCAGTTCTTC	NA	NA	TRBV5-1	TRBJ2-1
CASSPSLEQYF	TGTGCCAGCAGTCCGTCACTCGAGCAGTACTTC	NA	few	TRBV6-6	TRBJ2-7
CASSRGSLGEQYF	TGTGCCAGCAGCCGGGGGAGTTTAGGGGAGCAGTACTTC	NA	NA	TRBV11-3	TRBJ2-7
CASSITGVRGYTF	TGTGCCAGCAGTATAACAGGGGTCCGGGGCTACACCTTC	TRBD1	NA	TRBV27	TRBJ1-2
CSVPGKGYEQYF	TGCAGCGTCCCCGGGAAGGGCTACGAGCAGTACTTC	NA	NA	TRBV29-1	TRBJ2-7
CAWKGGAGTQYF	TGTGCCTGGAAAGGGGGGGCAGGGACCCAGTACTTC	NA	NA	TRBV30	TRBJ2-5
CASSPIAGGGKNIQYF	TGCGCCAGCAGCCCGATAGCGGGAGGGGGCAAAAACATTCAGTACTTC	TRBD2	NA	TRBV5-1	TRBJ2-4
CASSEGGLAGRETQYF	TGTGCCAGCAGCGAAGGAGGACTAGCGGGAAGAGAGACCCAGTACTTC	TRBD2	NA	TRBV7-6	TRBJ2-5
CASSPGTGGTDTQYF	TGTGCCAGCAGCCCCGGGACAGGGGGCACAGATACGCAGTATTTT	TRBD1	NA	TRBV6-5	TRBJ2-3
CATSRDTTGKETQYF	TGTGCCACCAGCAGAGATACTACAGGGAAAGAGACCCAGTACTTC	NA	NA	TRBV15	TRBJ2-5
CASSLARYRGEATGELFF	TGTGCCAGCAGCTTAGCGAGATACAGGGGGGAGGCCACCGGGGAGCTGTTTTTT	TRBD1	NA	TRBV7-8	TRBJ2-2
CASSLTGTSGYNEQFF	TGTGCCAGCAGCTTGACCGGGACTAGCGGCTACAATGAGCAGTTCTTC	TRBD2	few	TRBV11-2	TRBJ2-1
CASSPTVGTQYF	TGTGCCAGCAGCCCTACGGTCGGTACGCAGTATTTT	NA	few	TRBV7-2	TRBJ2-3
CASSLVAGNNEKLFF	TGCGCCAGCAGCTTGGTGGCGGGGAACAATGAAAAACTGTTTTTT	NA	few	TRBV5-1	TRBJ1-4
CASSLLPGQDLSGANVLTF	TGCGCCAGCAGCTTGTTACCGGGACAGGATTTATCTGGGGCCAACGTCCTGACTTTC	TRBD1	few	TRBV5-1	TRBJ2-6
CASSAGQGRGYTF	TGTGCCAGCAGCGCGGGACAGGGTAGGGGCTACACCTTC	TRBD1	NA	TRBV2	TRBJ1-2
CASSLGLAGSYEQYF	TGTGCCAGCAGCTTAGGACTAGCGGGGTCCTACGAGCAGTACTTC	TRBD2	few	TRBV13	TRBJ2-7
CAWTRPGGGGNQPQHF	TGTGCCTGGACTAGACCCGGTGGTGGAGGCAATCAGCCCCAGCATTTT	NA	few	TRBV30	TRBJ1-5
CSAVDNNQPQHF	TGCAGCGCTGTCGACAACAATCAGCCCCAGCATTTT	NA	few	TRBV29-1	TRBJ1-5
CASSIKLRGGFSGELFF	TGTGCCAGTAGTATCAAACTCCGAGGAGGTTTTTCCGGGGAGCTGTTTTTT	NA	few	TRBV19	TRBJ2-2
CASSLDRSEQYF	TGCGCCAGCAGCTTGGATAGATCCGAGCAGTACTTC	NA	few	TRBV5-1	TRBJ2-7
CASSESPGMNTEAFF	TGTGCCAGCAGTGAAAGCCCGGGGATGAACACTGAAGCTTTCTTT	NA	few	TRBV2	TRBJ1-1
CASSPRQGAYNEQFF	TGTGCCAGCAGCCCAAGACAGGGGGCCTACAATGAGCAGTTCTTC	TRBD1	NA	TRBV6-4	TRBJ2-1
CAISESTGGTEAFF	TGTGCCATCAGTGAGTCGACAGGCGGGACTGAAGCTTTCTTT	NA	few	TRBV10-3	TRBJ1-1
CASSTTGSEDQPQHF	TGTGCCAGCAGTACGACAGGGAGTGAGGATCAGCCCCAGCATTTT	TRBD1	NA	TRBV6-5	TRBJ1-5
CASTQQGGRVAYGYTF	TGTGCCAGCACCCAACAGGGGGGCAGGGTAGCCTATGGCTACACCTTC	TRBD1	few	TRBV7-2	TRBJ1-2
CASSEGGQSNQPQHF	TGTGCCAGCAGCGAGGGGGGACAGAGCAATCAGCCCCAGCATTTT	TRBD1	NA	TRBV9	TRBJ1-5
CASSSAGTGVSYEQYF	TGTGCCAGCAGCTCAGCCGGGACAGGGGTCTCCTACGAGCAGTACTTC	TRBD1	few	TRBV7-2	TRBJ2-7
CASSLSSGGTYEQYF	TGCGCCAGCAGCCTCTCCTCGGGAGGGACCTACGAGCAGTACTTC	TRBD2	NA	TRBV5-1	TRBJ2-7
CASSRGLGTGYNEQFF	TGTGCCAGCAGCAGGGGGCTAGGGACAGGGTACAATGAGCAGTTCTTC	TRBD1	NA	TRBV2	TRBJ2-1
CASSGDRSSYNEQFF	TGTGCCAGCAGTGGCGACAGAAGTTCCTACAATGAGCAGTTCTTC	NA	NA	TRBV6-1	TRBJ2-1
CASASMGQGETQYF	TGTGCCAGCGCCTCAATGGGACAGGGAGAGACCCAGTACTTC	TRBD1	NA	TRBV7-3	TRBJ2-5
CASSELLAITGELFF	TGCGCCAGCAGTGAGTTATTAGCAATCACCGGGGAGCTGTTTTTT	NA	few	TRBV10-2	TRBJ2-2